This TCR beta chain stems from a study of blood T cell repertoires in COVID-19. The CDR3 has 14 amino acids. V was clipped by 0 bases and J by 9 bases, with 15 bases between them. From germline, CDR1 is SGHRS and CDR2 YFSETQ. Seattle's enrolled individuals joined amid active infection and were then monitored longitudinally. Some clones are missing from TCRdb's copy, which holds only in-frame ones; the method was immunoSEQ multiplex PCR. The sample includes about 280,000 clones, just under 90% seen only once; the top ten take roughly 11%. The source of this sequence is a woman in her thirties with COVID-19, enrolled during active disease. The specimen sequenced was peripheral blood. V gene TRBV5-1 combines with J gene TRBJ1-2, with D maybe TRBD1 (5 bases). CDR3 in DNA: TGCGCCAGCAGCTTGGACCCGACAGACAGTAGCTACACCTTC. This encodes CASSLDPTDSSYTF.